This passage covers 11 T cell receptor beta chains from one sample sequenced in a study of blood T cells in healthy people across ages. Primers used in a second PCR of about 6 to 11 cycles were a sample-barcoded 5' primer and a J-beta primer mix. TCRdb processed the 5' RACE reads anew with MiXCR; each CDR3 protein has one entry. The sample has around 1,700,000 distinct CDR3 sequences; roughly 27% are singletons. Sequencing was carried out using blood. These receptors were collected from a woman in her thirties in good health.

A note on this clonotype: A read error is possible here, since a much larger clone lies one base away. V is TRBV6-1 and J is TRBJ1-2; TRBD1 might be the D (6 bases). The CDR3 has 14 amino acids. Germline assignment: CDR1 MNHNS and CDR2 SASEGT. The chain's CDR3 is CTSPGAGGNYGYTF. CDR3 bases: TGTACCAGCCCAGGCGCGGGGGGCAACTATGGCTACACCTTC.

This chain connects TRBV30 to TRBJ2-1, with no clear D. The CDR3 is made up of 13 amino acids. Deletions cut 0 bases from V and 6 bases from J, with 9 bases between. CDR1 and CDR2 (germline): GTSNPN, SVGIG (reference sequence). In DNA form, the CDR3 reads TGTGCCTGGAGTGTAAGCCTCTCCAATGAGCAGTTCTTC. This translates into CAWSVSLSNEQFF.

This clonotype occurred once. This chain connects TRBV5-1 to TRBJ1-2; D not certain. Germline CDR1 and CDR2: SGHRS and YFSETQ. The CDR3 totals 13 residues. V dropped 9 bases and J dropped 2 bases, with 14 bases sitting between them. DNA of the CDR3: TGCGCCACCTCAGAAGAAGGAAACTATGGCTACACCTTC. Translated: CATSEEGNYGYTF.

The chain joins TRBV5-6 to TRBJ2-3, with 8 bases matching TRBD1. Germline V lookup: CDR1 SGHDT, CDR2 YYEEEE. This CDR3 spans 13 amino acids. V dropped 5 bases and J dropped 10; count of bases not matched to a gene: 9. CDR3 DNA: TGTGCCAGCAGATCGGACAGGGTTGGACCGCAGTATTTT. This translates into CASRSDRVGPQYF.

V and J are TRBV6-5 and TRBJ1-2; the D is unclear. This CDR3 has 13 amino acids. Germline-derived CDR1 and CDR2 are MNHEY and SVGAGI. V was clipped by 7 bases and J by 2 bases, with 11 bases between them. The CDR3 spells CASIQDSNYGYTF. The CDR3 nucleotides read TGTGCCAGCATCCAGGACTCGAACTATGGCTACACCTTC.

The chain has TRBV27 and TRBJ2-1, with D unclear. The CDR3 spans 14 residues. Germline V lookup: CDR1 MNHEY, CDR2 SMNVEV (reference sequence). The ends were cut back, 0 bases at V and 10 bases at J, with 13 bases in the middle. The CDR3 DNA is TGTGCCAGCAGTTTATCGGCCTCGAGCTTCGAGCAGTTCTTC. Encoded protein: CASSLSASSFEQFF.

The J gene is TRBJ2-1, the V gene TRBV6-2 or TRBV6-3; D is possibly TRBD1 or TRBD2 (5 bases each). Germline V gives CDR1 MNHEY, CDR2 SVGEGT. This CDR3 contains 16 residues. V lost 7 bases to trimming and J lost 0 bases, with 16 bases between them. CDR3 sequence: CASNHWGPGSYNEQFF. The CDR3 DNA sequence: TGTGCCAGCAACCACTGGGGACCCGGCTCCTACAATGAGCAGTTCTTC.

This clonotype has just one count. This sequence joins TRBV29-1 and TRBJ2-7; D perhaps matches TRBD1 (6 bases). This CDR3 is 15 amino acids long. The ends were cut back, 5 bases at V and 1 base at J, with 18 bases in the middle. Looked up from germline, CDR1 is SQVTM and CDR2 is ANQGSEA. CDR3 loop: CSVLKLAGTSYEQYF. Here the CDR3 DNA reads TGCAGCGTTCTAAAGTTAGCAGGGACATCCTACGAGCAGTACTTC.

This clonotype was seen repeatedly, ten times or more. CDR3 bases: TGTGCCTGGAATCTAGGGAGGGATCAGCCCCAGCATTTT. It translates to CAWNLGRDQPQHF. The rearrangement links TRBV30 to TRBJ1-5; no definite D call. Germline V gene lookup returns CDR1 GTSNPN and CDR2 SVGIG (reference sequence). CDR3 length equals 13 residues. V gave up 4 bases and J gave up 5 bases, with 12 bases separating them.

The gene calls are TRBV9 and TRBJ1-5; no clear D. The V and J ends lost 4 bases and 7 bases respectively, with 15 bases between them. CDR1 and CDR2 from the germline V gene are SGDLS and YYNGEE. The CDR3 extends over 14 amino acids. The chain's CDR3 is CASSKRRVGQPQHF. The CDR3 coding sequence is TGTGCCAGCAGCAAGAGAAGGGTGGGACAGCCCCAGCATTTT. The whole variable domain, filled in from reference TRBV9 and TRBJ1-5, reads DSGVTQTPKHLITATGQRVTLRCSPRSGDLSVYWYQQSLDQGLQFLIQYYNGEERAKGNILERFSAQQFPDLHSELNLSSLELGDSALYFCASSKRRVGQPQHFGDGTRLSIL.

This clonotype has at least ten counts. The V call is TRBV12-3 or TRBV12-4, the J call TRBJ2-1; no firm D call. V lost 1 base and J lost 8, with 18 bases in between. The CDR3 runs 16 residues. The CDR3 loop reads CASSLDGPLPPYEQFF. CDR3 sequence (DNA): TGTGCCAGCAGTTTAGATGGTCCTCTACCCCCCTATGAGCAGTTCTTC.